This T cell receptor (beta chain) came from a study of blood T cell repertoires in COVID-19. Study details: Sources were T cells, B-cell-depleted T cells, or PBMCs; the material itself was cDNA or gDNA.

Generated by immunoSEQ multiplex PCR, the TCRdb table keeps only in-frame clones and is missing some. The sample contains about 40,000 clones, around 86% of which appear only once. The CDR3 runs 15 residues. The germline gives CDR1 MNHEY, CDR2 SVGAGI. With 0 bases removed from V and 3 bases from J, the gap between germline ends came to 8 bases. This receptor was identified in a man in his forties or fifties in a cohort sampled during active COVID-19. Source material: peripheral blood. The V call is TRBV6-5, the J call TRBJ2-2; tentatively, D is TRBD1 (6 bases). CDR3 protein: CASSYSNRDTGELFF. The CDR3 bases are TGTGCCAGCAGTTACTCGAACAGGGACACCGGGGAGCTGTTTTTT.